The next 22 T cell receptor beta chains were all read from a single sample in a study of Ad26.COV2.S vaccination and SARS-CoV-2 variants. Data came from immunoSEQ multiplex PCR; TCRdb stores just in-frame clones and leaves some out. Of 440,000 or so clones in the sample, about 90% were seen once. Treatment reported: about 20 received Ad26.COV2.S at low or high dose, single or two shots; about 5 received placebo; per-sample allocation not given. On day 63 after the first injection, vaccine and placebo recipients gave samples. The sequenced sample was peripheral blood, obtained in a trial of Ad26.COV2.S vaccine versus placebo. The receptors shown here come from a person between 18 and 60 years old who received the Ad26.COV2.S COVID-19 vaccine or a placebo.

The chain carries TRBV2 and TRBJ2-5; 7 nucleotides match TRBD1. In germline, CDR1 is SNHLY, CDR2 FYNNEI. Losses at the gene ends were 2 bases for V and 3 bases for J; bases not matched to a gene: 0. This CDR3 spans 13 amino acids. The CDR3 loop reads CASSEQGEETQYF. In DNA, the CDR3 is TGTGCCAGCAGTGAACAGGGGGAAGAGACCCAGTACTTC.

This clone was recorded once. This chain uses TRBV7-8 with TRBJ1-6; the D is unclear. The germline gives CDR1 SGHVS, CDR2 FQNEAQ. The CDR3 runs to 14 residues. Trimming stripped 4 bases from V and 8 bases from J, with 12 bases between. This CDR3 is CASSSGKADSPLHF. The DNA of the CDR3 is TGTGCCAGCAGCTCTGGAAAGGCGGATTCACCCCTCCACTTT.

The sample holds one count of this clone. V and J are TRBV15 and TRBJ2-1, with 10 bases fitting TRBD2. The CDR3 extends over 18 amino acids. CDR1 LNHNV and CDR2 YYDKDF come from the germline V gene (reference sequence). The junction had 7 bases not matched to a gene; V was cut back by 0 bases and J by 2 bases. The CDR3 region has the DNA TGTGCCACCAGCAGAGATCTAGGACTAGCGGTGCCCTACAATGAGCAGTTCTTC. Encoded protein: CATSRDLGLAVPYNEQFF.

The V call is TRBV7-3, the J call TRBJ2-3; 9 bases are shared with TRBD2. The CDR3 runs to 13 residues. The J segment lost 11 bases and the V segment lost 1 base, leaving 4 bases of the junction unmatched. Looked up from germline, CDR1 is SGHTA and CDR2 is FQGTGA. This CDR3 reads CASSLITSGLQYF. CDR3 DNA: TGTGCCAGCAGCTTAATCACTAGCGGGTTGCAGTATTTT.

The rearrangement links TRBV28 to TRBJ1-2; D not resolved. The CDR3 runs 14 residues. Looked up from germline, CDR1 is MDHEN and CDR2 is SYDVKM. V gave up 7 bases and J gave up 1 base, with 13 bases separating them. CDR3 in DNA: TGTGCCAGCACATCCTTAGGCGGTAACTATGGCTACACCTTC. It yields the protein CASTSLGGNYGYTF.

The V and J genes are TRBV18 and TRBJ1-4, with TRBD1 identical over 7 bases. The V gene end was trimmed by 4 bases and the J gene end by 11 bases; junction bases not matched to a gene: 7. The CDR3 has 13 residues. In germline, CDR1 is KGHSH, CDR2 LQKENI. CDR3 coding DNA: TGTGCCAGCTCACAAGGGACAGAACAGAAACTGTTTTTT. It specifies CASSQGTEQKLFF.

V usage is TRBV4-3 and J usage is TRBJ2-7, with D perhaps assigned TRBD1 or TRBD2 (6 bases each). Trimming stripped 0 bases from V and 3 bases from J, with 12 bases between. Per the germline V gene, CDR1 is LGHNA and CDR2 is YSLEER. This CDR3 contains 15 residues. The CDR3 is CASSQDGGPYYEQYF. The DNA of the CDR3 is TGCGCCAGCAGCCAAGATGGGGGGCCCTACTACGAGCAGTACTTC.

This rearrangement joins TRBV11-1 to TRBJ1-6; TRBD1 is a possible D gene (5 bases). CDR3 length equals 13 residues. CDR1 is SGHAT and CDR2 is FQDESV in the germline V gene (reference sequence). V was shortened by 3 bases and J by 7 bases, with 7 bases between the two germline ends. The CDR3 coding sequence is TGTGCCAGCAGCTTTGAGGGGAATTCACCCCTCCACTTT. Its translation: CASSFEGNSPLHF.

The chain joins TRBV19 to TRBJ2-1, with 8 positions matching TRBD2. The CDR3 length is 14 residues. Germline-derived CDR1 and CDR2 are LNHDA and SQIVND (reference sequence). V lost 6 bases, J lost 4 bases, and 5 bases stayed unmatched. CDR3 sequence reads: CASRPGTRYNEQFF. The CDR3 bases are TGTGCCAGTAGACCTGGGACTAGGTACAATGAGCAGTTCTTC.

CDR3 nucleotides: TGTGCCAGCAGCTGGACAGGGGGCTCCTACGAGCAGTACTTC. Residues: CASSWTGGSYEQYF. The chain is built from TRBV5-6 and TRBJ2-7, with 10 bases matching TRBD1. From germline, CDR1 is SGHDT and CDR2 YYEEEE. Losses at the gene ends were 3 bases for V and 0 bases for J; bases not matched to a gene: 0. This CDR3 spans 14 amino acids.

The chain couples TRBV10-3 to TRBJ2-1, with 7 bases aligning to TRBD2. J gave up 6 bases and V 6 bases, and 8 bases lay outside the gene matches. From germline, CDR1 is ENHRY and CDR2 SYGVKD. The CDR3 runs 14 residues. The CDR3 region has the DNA TGTGCCATCAGGGGGGAGGGGTTTGTCAATGAGCAGTTCTTC. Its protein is CAIRGEGFVNEQFF.

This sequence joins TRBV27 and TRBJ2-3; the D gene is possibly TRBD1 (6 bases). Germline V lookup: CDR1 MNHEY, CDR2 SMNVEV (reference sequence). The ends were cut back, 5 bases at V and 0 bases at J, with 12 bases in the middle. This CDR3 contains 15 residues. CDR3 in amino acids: CASSQQGFSTDTQYF. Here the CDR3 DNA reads TGTGCCAGCAGTCAACAGGGATTTAGCACAGATACGCAGTATTTT.

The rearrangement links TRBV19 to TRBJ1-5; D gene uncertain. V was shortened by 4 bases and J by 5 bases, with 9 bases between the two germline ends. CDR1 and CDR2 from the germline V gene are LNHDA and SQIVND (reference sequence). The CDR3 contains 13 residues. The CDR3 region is CASSRGMHQPQHF. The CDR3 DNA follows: TGTGCCAGTAGTAGGGGTATGCATCAGCCCCAGCATTTT.

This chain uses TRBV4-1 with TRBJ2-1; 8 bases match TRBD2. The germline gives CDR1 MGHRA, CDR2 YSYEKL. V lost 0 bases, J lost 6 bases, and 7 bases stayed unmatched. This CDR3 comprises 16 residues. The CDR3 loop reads CASSQEGVAGSNEQFF. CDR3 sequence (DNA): TGCGCCAGCAGCCAAGAGGGGGTAGCGGGGAGCAATGAGCAGTTCTTC.

Here the CDR3 reads CASSVVSGGNEQFF. The CDR3 region has the DNA TGTGCCAGCAGCGTAGTTAGCGGGGGGAATGAGCAGTTCTTC. This chain joins TRBV9 and TRBJ2-1; TRBD2 matches at 10 bases. Germline CDR1 SGDLS, CDR2 YYNGEE. This CDR3 region has 14 residues. Germline trimming cut 0 bases from V and 7 bases from J; bases unmatched to any gene: 1. Using reference TRBV9 and TRBJ2-1 for the parts outside the CDR3, the full variable domain is DSGVTQTPKHLITATGQRVTLRCSPRSGDLSVYWYQQSLDQGLQFLIQYYNGEERAKGNILERFSAQQFPDLHSELNLSSLELGDSALYFCASSVVSGGNEQFFGPGTRLTVL.

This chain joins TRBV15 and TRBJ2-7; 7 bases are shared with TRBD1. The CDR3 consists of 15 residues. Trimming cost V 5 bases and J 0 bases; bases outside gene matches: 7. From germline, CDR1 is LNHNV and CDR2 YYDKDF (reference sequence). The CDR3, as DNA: TGTGCCACCAGCCGACGGACAGGTAGCTCCTACGAGCAGTACTTC. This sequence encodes CATSRRTGSSYEQYF.

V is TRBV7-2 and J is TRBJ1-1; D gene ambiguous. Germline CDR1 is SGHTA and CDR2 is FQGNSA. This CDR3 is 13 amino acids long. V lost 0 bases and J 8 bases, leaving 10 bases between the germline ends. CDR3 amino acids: CASSLAVAREAFF. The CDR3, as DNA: TGTGCCAGCAGCTTAGCGGTGGCCCGAGAAGCTTTCTTT.

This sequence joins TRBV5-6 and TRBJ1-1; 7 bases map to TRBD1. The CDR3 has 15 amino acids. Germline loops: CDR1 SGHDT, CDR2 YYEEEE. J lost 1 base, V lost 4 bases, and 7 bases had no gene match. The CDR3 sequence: CASSTDRDWNTEAFF. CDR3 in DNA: TGTGCCAGCAGCACCGACAGGGATTGGAACACTGAAGCTTTCTTT.

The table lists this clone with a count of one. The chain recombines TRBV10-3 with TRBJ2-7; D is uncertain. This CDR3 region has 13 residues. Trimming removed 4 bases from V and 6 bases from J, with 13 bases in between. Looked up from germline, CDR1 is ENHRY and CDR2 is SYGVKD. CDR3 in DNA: TGTGCCATCAGTGCCGGGCTAGAAGCCGAGCAGTACTTC. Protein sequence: CAISAGLEAEQYF.

The CDR3 is CATSIRTSGKETQYF. The CDR3 nucleotides are TGTGCCACCAGCATTCGGACTAGCGGGAAAGAGACCCAGTACTTC. This chain links TRBV15 with TRBJ2-5; 12 bases are a match to TRBD2. Per the germline V gene, CDR1 is LNHNV and CDR2 is YYDKDF (reference sequence). The CDR3 is 15 amino acids. J gave up 3 bases and V 4 bases, and 3 bases lay outside the gene matches.

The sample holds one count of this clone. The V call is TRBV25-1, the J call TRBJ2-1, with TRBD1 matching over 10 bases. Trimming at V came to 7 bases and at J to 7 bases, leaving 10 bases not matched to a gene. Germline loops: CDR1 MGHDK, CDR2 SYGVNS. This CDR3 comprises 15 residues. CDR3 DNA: TGTGCCAGCACCCTGGGCGGACAGGGGGTTAATGAGCAGTTCTTC. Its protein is CASTLGGQGVNEQFF. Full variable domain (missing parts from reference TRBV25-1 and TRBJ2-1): EADIYQTPRYLVIGTGKKITLECSQTMGHDKMYWYQQDPGMELHLIHYSYGVNSTEKGDLSSESTVSRIRTEHFPLTLESARPSHTSQYLCASTLGGQGVNEQFFGPGTRLTVL.

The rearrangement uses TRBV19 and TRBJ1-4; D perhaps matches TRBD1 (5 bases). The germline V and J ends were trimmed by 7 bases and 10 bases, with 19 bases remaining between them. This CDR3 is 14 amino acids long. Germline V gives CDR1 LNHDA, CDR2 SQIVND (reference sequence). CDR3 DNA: TGTGCCAGTACCTTCGACAGCTGGCTTGGAAAACTGTTTTTT. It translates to CASTFDSWLGKLFF.